One sample yielded the 14 T cell receptor beta chains listed below, sequenced in a study of post-analysis software for immune sequencing data. Sequencing libraries made from TCR beta cDNA carried unique molecular identifiers. Via MiXCR, TCRdb re-called the PCR reads, giving one row per CDR3 protein. Among 150,000 to 200,000 distinct CDR3 sequences listed, about 37% were seen once. Material: blood, obtained after autologous hematopoietic stem cell transplantation. These receptors came from a girl between 10 and 17 years old with multiple sclerosis.

This sequence joins TRBV19 and TRBJ2-1; D is unclear. CDR3 length: 13 residues. Germline V gene sequence: CDR1 LNHDA, CDR2 SQIVND (reference sequence). V was pared by 3 bases and J by 9 bases, with 12 bases between. The CDR3 loop is CASSISEWSEQFF. CDR3 DNA sequence: TGTGCCAGTAGTATCTCTGAGTGGAGTGAGCAGTTCTTC.

About this clonotype: This may arise from a read error, as a much more abundant clone is one base away. The J gene is TRBJ2-5, the V gene TRBV5-5; no reliable D call. The length of the CDR3 is 15 residues. CDR1 and CDR2 (germline): SGHKS, YYEKEE (reference sequence). The CDR3 sequence: CASSLDSRDQGTQYF. Written as DNA, the CDR3 is TGTGCCAGCAGCTTGGATTCACGCGACCAAGGGACCCAGTACTTC.

The J gene is TRBJ1-1, the V gene TRBV30; the D is unclear. Deletions cut 2 bases from V and 2 bases from J, with 15 bases between. This CDR3 comprises 15 residues. Germline CDR1 is GTSNPN and CDR2 is SVGIG (reference sequence). The CDR3 here is CAWSTWGGTNTEAFF. DNA of the CDR3: TGTGCCTGGAGTACTTGGGGTGGAACAAACACTGAAGCTTTCTTT. The entire variable domain, with the rest obtained from reference TRBV30 and TRBJ1-1, is as follows: SQTIHQWPATLVQPVGSPLSLECTVEGTSNPNLYWYRQAAGRGLQLLFYSVGIGQISSEVPQNLSASRPQDRQFILSSKKLLLSDSGFYLCAWSTWGGTNTEAFFGQGTRLTVV.

This clonotype was counted ten times or more. The chain couples TRBV20-1 to TRBJ2-5; 7 bases align to TRBD2. This CDR3 has 14 amino acids. The V gene's germline CDR1 is DFQATT and CDR2 SNEGSKA (reference sequence). The trim removed 0 bases at V and 2 bases at J, leaving 3 bases unmatched. The CDR3 is CSARDGREQETQYF. The DNA of the CDR3 is TGCAGTGCTAGAGATGGGCGGGAGCAAGAGACCCAGTACTTC.

The chain carries TRBV29-1 and TRBJ2-1; D possibly corresponds to TRBD2 (5 bases). The germline CDR1 and CDR2 sequences are SQVTM and ANQGSEA. V lost 0 bases to trimming and J lost 6 bases, with 15 bases between them. The CDR3 runs 15 residues. CDR3: CSVEDYSGVVNEQFF. The CDR3 nucleotides read TGCAGCGTTGAAGATTACAGCGGCGTGGTCAATGAGCAGTTCTTC.

This chain uses TRBV9 with TRBJ1-5; no definite D call. Germline V gives CDR1 SGDLS, CDR2 YYNGEE. The CDR3 is made up of 15 amino acids. With 3 bases removed from V and 3 bases from J, the gap between germline ends came to 13 bases. CDR3 amino acids: CASSARGEDNQPQHF. The CDR3 DNA reads as TGTGCCAGCAGCGCCCGTGGGGAGGACAATCAGCCCCAGCATTTT.

This clonotype turned up a few times. The gene calls are TRBV20-1 and TRBJ2-5, with TRBD2 matching over 11 bases. Germline V CDR1 and CDR2: DFQATT, SNEGSKA (reference sequence). CDR3 length equals 16 residues. The junction had 11 bases not matched to a gene; V was cut back by 4 bases and J by 4 bases. The DNA for the CDR3 is TGCAGTGCTAAGGAGGCTAGCGGGAGGCGCGTAGAGACCCAGTACTTC. Translation: CSAKEASGRRVETQYF.

The chain links TRBV20-1 to TRBJ2-3, with D perhaps assigned TRBD1 or TRBD2 (5 bases each). The germline CDR1 and CDR2 sequences are DFQATT and SNEGSKA (reference sequence). The length of the CDR3 is 17 residues. V lost 1 base and J lost 1, with 18 bases in between. DNA of the CDR3: TGCAGTGCTAGAGCCCAAGGGTTACCGGGGCGCACAGATACGCAGTATTTT. It yields the protein CSARAQGLPGRTDTQYF.

The chain links TRBV10-3 to TRBJ2-3; 9 bases align to TRBD2. Germline-derived CDR1 and CDR2 are ENHRY and SYGVKD. This CDR3 region has 14 residues. The trim removed 6 bases at V and 6 bases at J, leaving 7 bases unmatched. The CDR3 region has the DNA TGTGCCATCAGGTTAGCGGGAGAGGTTGATACGCAGTATTTT. Protein: CAIRLAGEVDTQYF.

This rearrangement joins TRBV5-1 to TRBJ2-5, with 9 positions matching TRBD2. This CDR3 has 17 residues. V gave up 1 base and J gave up 2 bases; unmatched junction bases: 9. Germline CDR1 is SGHRS and CDR2 is YFSETQ. CDR3 sequence (DNA): TGCGCCAGCAGCTTGCACTGGCTAGCGGGACTACAAGAGACCCAGTACTTC. It encodes CASSLHWLAGLQETQYF.

This clonotype appeared once. The CDR3 DNA sequence: TGTGCCAGCAGCCAAGGGGACTCCCGAAACTATGGCTACACCTTC. Its translation is CASSQGDSRNYGYTF. The rearrangement links TRBV3-1 to TRBJ1-2, with D maybe TRBD1 (5 bases). Germline values: CDR1 LGHDT, CDR2 YNNKEL (reference sequence). V was cut by 1 base and J by 2 bases, with 11 bases left in between. The CDR3 has 15 amino acids.

This clonotype has at least ten counts. The CDR3 coding sequence is TGCAGCGTTGACAGGACAGGATCCTACGAGCAGTACTTC. It yields the protein CSVDRTGSYEQYF. This rearrangement joins TRBV29-1 to TRBJ2-7; 7 nucleotides align to TRBD1. Losses at the gene ends were 3 bases for V and 1 base for J; bases not matched to a gene: 3. The germline CDR1 and CDR2 sequences are SQVTM and ANQGSEA. The CDR3 is 13 residues long.

This clonotype was recorded a few times. The chain couples TRBV7-8 to TRBJ2-6; D is uncertain. Trimming stripped 1 base from V and 2 bases from J, with 9 bases between. Germline V CDR1 and CDR2: SGHVS, FQNEAQ. CDR3 length equals 16 residues. The chain's CDR3 is CASSLDWDAGANVLTF. CDR3 DNA sequence: TGTGCCAGCAGCTTAGACTGGGATGCTGGGGCCAACGTCCTGACTTTC.

This chain connects TRBV4-3 to TRBJ2-7; 11 nucleotides match TRBD2. This CDR3 is built from 18 residues. V dropped 2 bases and J dropped 4; count of bases not matched to a gene: 13. Germline loops: CDR1 LGHNA, CDR2 YSLEER. CDR3 residues: CASSQTLGPGLAVYEQYF. CDR3 bases: TGCGCCAGCAGCCAAACCCTAGGACCGGGACTAGCGGTTTACGAGCAGTACTTC.